These 22 T cell receptor beta chains originate from one sample sequenced in a study of cytomegalovirus exposure and HLA in healthy donors. The PCR employed 60 Vbeta primers together with 13 Jbeta primers. Libraries were prepared by immunoSEQ multiplex PCR; TCRdb keeps only in-frame clonotypes and omits some of them. Counted here are 95,000 to 100,000 clones, 78% occurring once; the ten biggest clones make up 0.76%. The sequenced sample consisted of PBMCs. Source of these receptors: a woman aged 55-70 years in good health and CMV-seronegative.

The chain has TRBV7-2 and TRBJ2-7; possible D gene TRBD2, 5 bases. The CDR3 consists of 13 residues. V was cut by 6 bases and J by 0 bases, with 9 bases left in between. Germline lookup yields CDR1 SGHTA and CDR2 FQGNSA. Here the CDR3 reads CASSYGGSYEQYF. CDR3 coding DNA: TGTGCCAGCAGTTACGGAGGCTCCTACGAGCAGTACTTC. The full variable domain, rest sourced from reference TRBV7-2 and TRBJ2-7, is GAGVSQSPSNKVTEKGKDVELRCDPISGHTALYWYRQSLGQGLEFLIYFQGNSAPDKSGLPSDRFSAERTGGSVSTLTIQRTQQEDSAVYLCASSYGGSYEQYFGPGTRLTVT.

The chain combines TRBV7-2 with TRBJ2-7, with 7 positions matching TRBD2. The V gene's germline CDR1 is SGHTA and CDR2 FQGNSA. There are 13 residues in the CDR3. Trimming cost V 5 bases and J 6 bases; bases outside gene matches: 7. The chain's CDR3 is CASSGGRVGEQYF. CDR3 in DNA: TGTGCCAGCAGCGGTGGGAGGGTTGGCGAGCAGTACTTC.

This sequence joins TRBV30 and TRBJ2-1; tentatively, D is TRBD1 (6 bases). Germline CDR1 is GTSNPN and CDR2 is SVGIG (reference sequence). Trimming took off 3 bases at V and 0 bases at J, with 15 bases between the two ends. The CDR3 runs to 16 residues. The chain's CDR3 is CAWRTPGTHSYNEQFF. The CDR3 bases are TGTGCCTGGAGGACTCCCGGGACACACTCCTACAATGAGCAGTTCTTC.

The V and J genes are TRBV7-2 and TRBJ2-7; a possible D gene is TRBD1 (6 bases). The CDR3 is 14 residues long. V lost 4 bases and J lost 4, with 14 bases in between. Germline V lookup: CDR1 SGHTA, CDR2 FQGNSA. In DNA, the CDR3 is TGTGCCAGCAGCTCTGGCAGGGGCAGGTACGAGCAGTACTTC. Its translation is CASSSGRGRYEQYF. Filled out from reference TRBV7-2 and TRBJ2-7, the complete variable domain reads GAGVSQSPSNKVTEKGKDVELRCDPISGHTALYWYRQSLGQGLEFLIYFQGNSAPDKSGLPSDRFSAERTGGSVSTLTIQRTQQEDSAVYLCASSSGRGRYEQYFGPGTRLTVT.

This sequence joins TRBV28 and TRBJ1-2, with 10 bases lining up with TRBD1. CDR1 and CDR2 (germline): MDHEN, SYDVKM. This CDR3 is built from 15 residues. The junction had 10 bases not matched to a gene; V was cut back by 5 bases and J by 7 bases. CDR3 sequence: CASSLGQGVRSGYTF. Here the CDR3 DNA reads TGTGCCAGCAGTCTCGGACAGGGGGTTCGGAGTGGCTACACCTTC.

The chain carries TRBV7-2 and TRBJ1-1; D not resolved. CDR1 and CDR2 from the germline V gene are SGHTA and FQGNSA. CDR3 size: 16 residues. The V gene lost 0 bases and the J gene lost 4 bases, with 15 bases spanning the gap. CDR3 loop: CASSLARSARGTEAFF. CDR3 in DNA: TGTGCCAGCAGCTTAGCGCGGTCGGCTAGAGGCACTGAAGCTTTCTTT.

DNA for the CDR3: TGTGCCAGCAGCTTTACCCGGGGGACCAGCCACACTGAAGCTTTCTTT. Translation: CASSFTRGTSHTEAFF. The V call is TRBV7-9, the J call TRBJ1-1, with D possibly being TRBD1 (5 bases). This CDR3 comprises 16 residues. The V end lost 3 bases, the J end lost 3 bases, and 17 bases lay between the germline ends. Germline V gene data show CDR1 as SEHNR and CDR2 as FQNEAQ (reference sequence).

The gene calls are TRBV5-1 and TRBJ1-4; TRBD1 matches 10 bases. The J segment lost 3 bases and the V segment lost 7 bases, leaving 6 bases of the junction unmatched. Germline loops: CDR1 SGHRS, CDR2 YFSETQ. This CDR3 is 15 amino acids long. The CDR3 coding sequence is TGCGCCAGCGCCGACAGGGGGCTCTCTAATGAAAAACTGTTTTTT. As protein: CASADRGLSNEKLFF.

The chain uses TRBV18 and TRBJ1-1, with D maybe TRBD1 (6 bases). This CDR3 contains 14 residues. Looked up from germline, CDR1 is KGHSH and CDR2 is LQKENI. Trimming pared 4 bases from V and 4 bases from J, leaving 13 bases between. The CDR3, as DNA: TGTGCCAGCTCACTCCTGGGGGGGCCCACTGAAGCTTTCTTT. The encoded protein is CASSLLGGPTEAFF. Together with reference TRBV18 and TRBJ1-1, the CDR3 gives the full variable domain: NAGVMQNPRHLVRRRGQEARLRCSPMKGHSHVYWYRQLPEEGLKFMVYLQKENIIDESGMPKERFSAEFPKEGPSILRIQQVVRGDSAAYFCASSLLGGPTEAFFGQGTRLTVV.

This clone has only one observation. One junction end disagrees with the germline gene, perhaps due to a read error. The rearrangement joins TRBV27 to TRBJ2-4; the D gene is possibly TRBD2 (5 bases). Germline V CDR1 and CDR2: MNHEY, SMNVEV (reference sequence). CDR3 length equals 12 residues. CDR3 protein: CASSLSPPPRDF. CDR3 sequence (DNA): TGTGCCAGCAGTTTATCGCCCCCCCCGAGGGACTTC.

This clone was observed once. The chain couples TRBV7-2 to TRBJ2-3; 7 bases match TRBD1. Germline trimming cut 5 bases from V and 2 bases from J; bases unmatched to any gene: 7. Germline V gives CDR1 SGHTA, CDR2 FQGNSA. The CDR3 is 15 residues long. The CDR3 nucleotides read TGTGCCAGCAGCCCAAGCAGGGGGACCACAGATACGCAGTATTTT. Translating it yields CASSPSRGTTDTQYF.

The chain uses TRBV29-1 and TRBJ1-1; D is perhaps TRBD1 (5 bases). There are 13 residues in the CDR3. Per germline, CDR1 SQVTM and CDR2 ANQGSEA. V gave up 1 base and J gave up 4 bases, with 10 bases separating them. Here the CDR3 reads CSVEGRGSTEAFF. The CDR3 DNA follows: TGCAGCGTTGAAGGGCGGGGCTCCACTGAAGCTTTCTTT.

The V call is TRBV30, the J call TRBJ1-1; no clear D gene. The CDR3 consists of 14 residues. The V end lost 4 bases, the J end lost 1 base, and 13 bases lay between the germline ends. CDR1 and CDR2 (germline): GTSNPN, SVGIG (reference sequence). CDR3: CAWKGRAWNTEAFF. CDR3 nucleotide sequence: TGTGCCTGGAAAGGGAGGGCCTGGAACACTGAAGCTTTCTTT.

The chain joins TRBV19 to TRBJ1-5, with D possibly being TRBD1 (6 bases). This CDR3 region has 14 residues. Germline V gene lookup returns CDR1 LNHDA and CDR2 SQIVND (reference sequence). CDR3 sequence reads: CLTFRGRYNQPQHF. CDR3 coding DNA: TGTCTCACCTTCAGGGGCCGTTACAATCAGCCCCAGCATTTT.

The rearrangement uses TRBV28 and TRBJ1-5, with D perhaps matching TRBD1 (6 bases). The CDR3 runs to 13 residues. CDR1 and CDR2 from the germline V gene are MDHEN and SYDVKM. Trimming left V 6 bases short and J 4 bases short, with 10 bases between. CDR3 loop: CASRQGKNQPQHF. CDR3 in DNA: TGTGCCAGCAGACAGGGTAAGAATCAGCCCCAGCATTTT.

This clone was recorded a few times. The chain couples TRBV4-1 to TRBJ2-2, with D tentatively TRBD1 (6 bases). In germline, CDR1 is MGHRA, CDR2 YSYEKL. V lost 4 bases to trimming and J lost 4 bases, with 13 bases between them. The length of the CDR3 is 15 residues. The CDR3 sequence is CASSRTTGLTGELFF. The CDR3 nucleotides read TGCGCCAGCAGCCGCACTACAGGGCTCACCGGGGAGCTGTTTTTT.

The chain links TRBV27 to TRBJ1-5; weak D call: TRBD1 (6 bases). Germline CDR1 is MNHEY and CDR2 is SMNVEV (reference sequence). CDR3 size: 14 residues. The V and J ends lost 3 bases and 6 bases respectively, with 12 bases between them. The CDR3 DNA reads TGTGCCAGCAGTTTTCTGGGGGCCAGTCAGCCCCAGCATTTT. Translating gives CASSFLGASQPQHF.

The chain is built from TRBV6-5 and TRBJ2-7; perhaps TRBD1 as D (5 bases). CDR1 MNHEY and CDR2 SVGAGI come from the germline V gene. Trimming took off 6 bases at V and 3 bases at J, with 6 bases between the two ends. CDR3 length: 11 amino acids. The DNA of the CDR3 is TGTGCCAGCAGAGGGGACTACGAGCAGTACTTC. Translation gives CASRGDYEQYF.

The chain has TRBV4-3 and TRBJ2-1; unclear D gene. V was shortened by 7 bases and J by 3 bases, with 13 bases between the two germline ends. Germline V gene lookup returns CDR1 LGHNA and CDR2 YSLEER. The CDR3 spans 14 residues. CDR3 nucleotide sequence: TGCGCCAGCACCCCGTCGGGTGACTACAATGAGCAGTTCTTC. It encodes CASTPSGDYNEQFF.

The chain couples TRBV25-1 to TRBJ2-2; weak D call: TRBD1 (5 bases). The germline V and J ends were trimmed by 1 base and 8 bases, with 20 bases remaining between them. This CDR3 is built from 17 residues. Germline values: CDR1 MGHDK, CDR2 SYGVNS. The CDR3 loop is CASSESATEVIAGELFF. CDR3 in DNA: TGTGCCAGCAGTGAATCAGCGACAGAGGTTATTGCTGGGGAGCTGTTTTTT. The variable domain in full, with the rest retrieved from reference TRBV25-1 and TRBJ2-2, is EADIYQTPRYLVIGTGKKITLECSQTMGHDKMYWYQQDPGMELHLIHYSYGVNSTEKGDLSSESTVSRIRTEHFPLTLESARPSHTSQYLCASSESATEVIAGELFFGEGSRLTVL.

This clone has just a few counts. The chain uses TRBV2 and TRBJ2-1; possibly TRBD2 for D (6 bases). CDR1 and CDR2 (germline): SNHLY, FYNNEI. Trimming took 7 bases from V and 5 from J, leaving 18 bases between them. This CDR3 has 15 residues. DNA of the CDR3: TGTGCCAGCAACAGGAGGGTAGCGAGACACAATGAGCAGTTCTTC. Its translation: CASNRRVARHNEQFF.

This clone was counted between two and nine times. V is TRBV7-9 and J is TRBJ1-2, with D unresolved. Trimming pared 1 base from V and 4 bases from J, leaving 10 bases between. The germline V gene has CDR1 SEHNR and CDR2 FQNEAQ (reference sequence). The CDR3 covers 14 residues. As DNA, the CDR3 is TGTGCCAGCAGCTTAGAAGCGGATTCCTATGGCTACACCTTC. This gives the protein CASSLEADSYGYTF.